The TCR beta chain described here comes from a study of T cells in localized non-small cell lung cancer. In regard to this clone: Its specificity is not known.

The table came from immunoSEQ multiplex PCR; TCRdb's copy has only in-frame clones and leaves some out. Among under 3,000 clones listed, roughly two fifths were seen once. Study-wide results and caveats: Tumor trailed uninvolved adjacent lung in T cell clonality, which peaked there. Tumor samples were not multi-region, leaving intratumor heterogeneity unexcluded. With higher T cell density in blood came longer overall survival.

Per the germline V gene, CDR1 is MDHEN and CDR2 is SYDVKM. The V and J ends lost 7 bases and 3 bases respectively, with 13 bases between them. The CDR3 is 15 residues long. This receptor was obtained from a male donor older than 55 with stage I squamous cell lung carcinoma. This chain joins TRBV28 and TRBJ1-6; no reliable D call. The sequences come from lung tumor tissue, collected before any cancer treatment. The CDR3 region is CASTGTWNYNSPLHF. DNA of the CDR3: TGTGCCAGCACAGGTACCTGGAACTATAATTCACCCCTCCACTTT.